This passage covers 2 T cell receptor beta chains from one sample sequenced in a study of OX40 agonist ivuxolimab in advanced cancers. Data came from immunoSEQ multiplex PCR; TCRdb stores just in-frame clones and leaves some out. The data hold approximately 35,000 clones, with 80% to 95% observed a single time. Specimen: CD4+ or CD8+ T cells sorted from blood, collected in a trial of the OX40 agonist ivuxolimab. The source is an adult with an advanced solid tumor such as melanoma, head and neck, liver or kidney cancer.

The chain carries TRBV27 and TRBJ2-7; 10 bases match TRBD1. This CDR3 is built from 16 residues. The trim removed 4 bases at V and 4 bases at J, leaving 10 bases unmatched. Germline V gives CDR1 MNHEY, CDR2 SMNVEV (reference sequence). The CDR3 region is CASSWAGTGVEYEQYF. The CDR3 bases are TGTGCCAGCAGTTGGGCCGGGACAGGGGTCGAGTACGAGCAGTACTTC.

This clone was recorded once. V usage is TRBV28 and J usage is TRBJ2-5; maybe TRBD2 (6 bases). V was shortened by 6 bases and J by 5 bases, with 22 bases between the two germline ends. CDR1 is MDHEN, CDR2 SYDVKM, per germline. This CDR3 is 16 amino acids long. CDR3 bases: TGTGCCAGCAGAAGTTTGCAGACTCACCGGGAGGAGACCCAGTACTTC. Encoded protein: CASRSLQTHREETQYF.